Listed below are T cell receptor beta chains from one sample, sequenced in a study of post-analysis software for immune sequencing data. Each CDR3 protein is one row after TCRdb ran MiXCR on the PCR reads. The sample has about 800,000 distinct CDR3 sequences, less than 35% seen once. Sequences were obtained from blood. All receptors derive from a girl aged 5 to 17 with multiple sclerosis. CDR3s include the opening cysteine and the closing phenylalanine or tryptophan. Each record gives: CDR3 length, D gene, clone size, V gene, J gene, CDR3 protein, CDR3 DNA. D genes are given only for firm matches. Some rows mark clone size as missing; the rest say once, few, many or name a class of expanded clone.

14,.,few,TRBV20-1,TRBJ2-1,CSAYPGVSYNEQFF,TGCAGTGCCTACCCGGGAGTATCCTACAATGAGCAGTTCTTC
14,.,.,TRBV19,TRBJ2-6,CASRQQAGANVLTF,TGTGCCAGTAGGCAACAGGCTGGGGCCAACGTCCTGACTTTC
15,TRBD2,.,TRBV5-1,TRBJ2-1,CAGSPGVAGYNEQFF,TGCGCCGGCAGCCCGGGGGTAGCGGGTTACAATGAGCAGTTCTTC
14,TRBD1,.,TRBV27,TRBJ1-2,CASSFWDRDYGYTF,TGTGCCAGCAGTTTCTGGGACAGGGACTATGGCTACACCTTC
15,.,.,TRBV5-1,TRBJ2-5,CASSPAERRQETQYF,TGCGCCAGCAGCCCTGCGGAGAGGAGACAGGAGACCCAGTACTTC
15,TRBD2,few,TRBV10-3,TRBJ2-5,CAISESASGSETQYF,TGTGCCATCAGTGAGTCGGCTAGCGGGAGCGAGACCCAGTACTTC
13,.,few,TRBV5-1,TRBJ2-7,CASSFGKNYEQYF,TGCGCCAGCAGCTTCGGCAAGAACTACGAGCAGTACTTC
15,.,.,TRBV12-5,TRBJ2-1,CASGSMGLQYNEQFF,TGTGCTAGTGGTTCCATGGGGCTCCAATACAATGAGCAGTTCTTC
14,.,few,TRBV6-1,TRBJ1-4,CASSEWSGAEKLFF,TGTGCCAGCAGTGAATGGTCAGGGGCTGAAAAACTGTTTTTT
17,.,few,TRBV14,TRBJ2-1,CASSQDSGLSSYNEQFF,TGTGCCAGCAGCCAAGATTCGGGATTAAGCTCCTACAATGAGCAGTTCTTC
13,.,.,TRBV12-3/TRBV12-4,TRBJ1-1,CASSNRMNTEAFF,TGTGCCAGCAGCAATCGGATGAACACTGAAGCTTTCTTT
16,.,.,TRBV20-1,TRBJ2-5,CSARVSGRGAQETQYF,TGCAGTGCTAGAGTGTCGGGGAGGGGGGCCCAAGAGACCCAGTACTTC
14,.,.,TRBV5-5,TRBJ2-4,CASSVEGRGREQYF,TGTGCCAGCAGCGTGGAGGGAAGAGGGCGTGAGCAGTACTTC
15,.,.,TRBV4-1,TRBJ1-2,CASSQGASANHGYTF,TGCGCCAGCAGCCAAGGGGCCTCAGCTAACCATGGCTACACCTTC
14,TRBD1,few,TRBV29-1,TRBJ1-4,CSVGGQGSNEKLFF,TGCAGCGTTGGGGGACAGGGGAGTAATGAAAAACTGTTTTTT
15,TRBD2,many,TRBV20-1,TRBJ2-1,CSATGGRASYNEQFF,TGCAGTGCTACCGGCGGGAGGGCGTCCTACAATGAGCAGTTCTTC
17,TRBD2,many,TRBV4-3,TRBJ2-5,CASSQDRVAGGRVTQYF,TGCGCCAGCAGCCAAGATAGGGTAGCGGGAGGCCGGGTGACCCAGTACTTC
11,.,.,TRBV10-2,TRBJ2-5,CTSRTEETQYF,TGCACCAGCAGGACGGAAGAGACCCAGTACTTC
11,.,once,TRBV20-1,TRBJ1-1,CSARLITEAFF,TGCAGTGCTAGACTAATCACTGAAGCTTTCTTT
15,TRBD1,few,TRBV5-1,TRBJ2-5,CASGTTGRNQETQYF,TGCGCCAGCGGGACGACAGGGCGGAACCAAGAGACCCAGTACTTC
18,TRBD2,few,TRBV5-1,TRBJ2-1,CASSLQTSGRASGNEQFF,TGCGCCAGCAGCTTACAGACTAGCGGGAGGGCCTCGGGTAATGAGCAGTTCTTC
15,TRBD1,.,TRBV7-9,TRBJ2-5,CASSLGTGSEETQYF,TGTGCCAGCAGCTTAGGGACAGGGTCGGAAGAGACCCAGTACTTC
16,.,.,TRBV15,TRBJ1-5,CATSRAGGNSNQPQHF,TGTGCCACCAGCAGGGCCGGTGGTAATAGCAATCAGCCCCAGCATTTT
13,.,few,TRBV29-1,TRBJ1-1,CSVEGGWHTEAFF,TGCAGCGTTGAAGGGGGATGGCACACTGAAGCTTTCTTT
15,TRBD1,.,TRBV6-5,TRBJ2-5,CASSRQGAGQETQYF,TGTGCCAGCAGTAGACAGGGGGCGGGACAAGAGACCCAGTACTTC
14,.,.,TRBV9,TRBJ1-1,CASSVVGGNTEAFF,TGTGCCAGCAGCGTAGTTGGGGGGAACACTGAAGCTTTCTTT
17,.,.,TRBV7-9,TRBJ2-7,CASSPSLLQELAYEQYF,TGTGCCAGCAGCCCCTCCCTCCTACAGGAGTTAGCCTACGAGCAGTACTTC
14,.,.,TRBV7-2,TRBJ2-7,CASGPRAMVNEQYF,TGTGCCAGCGGCCCGAGAGCAATGGTCAATGAGCAGTACTTC
17,TRBD2,few,TRBV5-1,TRBJ2-1,CASSLLGASGGYNEQFF,TGCGCCAGCAGCTTGTTAGGCGCGAGCGGGGGATACAATGAGCAGTTCTTC
18,.,.,TRBV29-1,TRBJ2-7,CSVVRGQKEKRSSYEQYF,TGCAGCGTTGTCCGGGGCCAAAAAGAAAAAAGGAGCTCCTACGAGCAGTACTTC
12,TRBD1,.,TRBV29-1,TRBJ1-5,CSVEQGGQPQHF,TGCAGCGTTGAACAGGGGGGTCAGCCCCAGCATTTT
14,.,many,TRBV14,TRBJ2-3,CASSQERATDTQYF,TGTGCCAGCAGCCAAGAAAGAGCCACAGATACGCAGTATTTT
15,TRBD2,few,TRBV20-1,TRBJ2-1,CSATRTSATYNEQFF,TGCAGTGCTACGAGGACTAGCGCGACCTACAATGAGCAGTTCTTC
15,.,.,TRBV5-1,TRBJ2-3,CASSLGTAVADTQYF,TGCGCCAGCAGCTTGGGGACGGCCGTCGCAGATACGCAGTATTTT
17,TRBD2,few,TRBV20-1,TRBJ2-6,CSAPQKRGGGGANVLTF,TGCAGTGCTCCCCAAAAGCGGGGCGGAGGTGGGGCCAACGTCCTGACTTTC
14,.,.,TRBV6-1,TRBJ1-2,CASSETWPSDGYTF,TGTGCCAGCAGTGAAACGTGGCCGTCCGATGGCTACACCTTC
16,.,.,TRBV5-1,TRBJ2-2,CASSLKLDKNTGELFF,TGCGCCAGCAGCTTGAAACTAGACAAGAACACCGGGGAGCTGTTTTTT
13,.,few,TRBV29-1,TRBJ2-3,CSVRSGSTDTQYF,TGCAGCGTCCGGAGCGGGAGCACAGATACGCAGTATTTT
14,.,.,TRBV6-5,TRBJ1-1,CASRPWTENTEAFF,TGTGCCAGCAGACCCTGGACAGAGAACACTGAAGCTTTCTTT
18,.,once,TRBV6-2/TRBV6-3,TRBJ2-1,CASTEGLASFFFADEQFF,TGTGCCAGCACCGAAGGGCTAGCGAGTTTTTTTTTTGCCGATGAGCAGTTCTTC
11,.,.,TRBV20-1,TRBJ2-1,CSTPFGNEQFF,TGCAGTACTCCTTTCGGCAATGAGCAGTTCTTC
13,.,few,TRBV29-1,TRBJ1-2,CSVGLTGDYGYTF,TGCAGCGTTGGACTCACAGGAGACTATGGCTACACCTTC
14,.,few,TRBV5-5,TRBJ2-5,CASIHTLAQRDLYF,TGTGCCAGCATCCACACCCTAGCCCAACGGGACCTGTACTTC
10,.,few,TRBV7-9,TRBJ1-4,CASQGEKLFF,TGTGCCAGCCAGGGGGAAAAACTGTTTTTT
14,.,.,TRBV21-1,TRBJ2-1,CASSKVRLNNEQFF,TGTGCCAGCAGCAAAGTTCGGCTAAACAATGAGCAGTTCTTC
17,.,.,TRBV12-5,TRBJ1-5,CATSPPQVGLRNQPQHF,TGTGCCACTAGTCCCCCACAGGTGGGGTTAAGGAATCAGCCCCAGCATTTT